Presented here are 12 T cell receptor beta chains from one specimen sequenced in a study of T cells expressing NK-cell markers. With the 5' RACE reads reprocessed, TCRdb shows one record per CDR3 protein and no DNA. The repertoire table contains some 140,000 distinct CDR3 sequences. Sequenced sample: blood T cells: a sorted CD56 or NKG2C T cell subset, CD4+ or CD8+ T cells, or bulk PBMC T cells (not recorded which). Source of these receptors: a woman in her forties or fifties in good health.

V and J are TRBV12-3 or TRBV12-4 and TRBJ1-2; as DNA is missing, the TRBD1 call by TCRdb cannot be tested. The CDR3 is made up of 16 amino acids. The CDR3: CASSLAPLGVLGGYTF.

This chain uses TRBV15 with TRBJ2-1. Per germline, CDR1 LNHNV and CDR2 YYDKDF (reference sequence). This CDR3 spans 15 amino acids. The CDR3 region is CATSRGKGPYNEQFF.

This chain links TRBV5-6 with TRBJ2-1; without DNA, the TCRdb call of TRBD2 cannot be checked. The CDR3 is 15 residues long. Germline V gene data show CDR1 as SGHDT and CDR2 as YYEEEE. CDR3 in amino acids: CASSLVLAGGHEQFF.

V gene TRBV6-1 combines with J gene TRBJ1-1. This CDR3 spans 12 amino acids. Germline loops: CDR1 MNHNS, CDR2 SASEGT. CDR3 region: CASGSLATEAFF.

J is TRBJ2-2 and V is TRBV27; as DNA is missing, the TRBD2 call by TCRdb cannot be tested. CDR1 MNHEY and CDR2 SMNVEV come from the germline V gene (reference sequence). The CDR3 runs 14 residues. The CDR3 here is CASTTLSGTGELFF.

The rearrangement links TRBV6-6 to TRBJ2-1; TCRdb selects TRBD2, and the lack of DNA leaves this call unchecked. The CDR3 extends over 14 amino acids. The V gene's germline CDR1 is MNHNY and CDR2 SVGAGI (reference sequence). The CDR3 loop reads CASSPLAGGGEQFF.

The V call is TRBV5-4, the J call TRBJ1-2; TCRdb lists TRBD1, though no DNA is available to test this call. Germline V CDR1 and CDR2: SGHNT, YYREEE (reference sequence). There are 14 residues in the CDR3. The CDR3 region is CASSLGDSNYGYTF.

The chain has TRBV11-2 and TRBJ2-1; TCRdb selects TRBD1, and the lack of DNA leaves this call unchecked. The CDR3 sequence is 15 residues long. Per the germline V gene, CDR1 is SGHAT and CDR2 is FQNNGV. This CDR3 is CASSLWTGTDNEQFF. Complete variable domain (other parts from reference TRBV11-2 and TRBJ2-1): EAGVAQSPRYKIIEKRQSVAFWCNPISGHATLYWYQQILGQGPKLLIQFQNNGVVDDSQLPKDRFSAERLKGVDSTLKIQPAKLEDSAVYLCASSLWTGTDNEQFFGPGTRLTVL.

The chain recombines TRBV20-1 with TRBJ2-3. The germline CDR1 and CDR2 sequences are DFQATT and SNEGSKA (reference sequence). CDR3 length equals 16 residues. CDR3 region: CSARLVHLPSTDTQHF.

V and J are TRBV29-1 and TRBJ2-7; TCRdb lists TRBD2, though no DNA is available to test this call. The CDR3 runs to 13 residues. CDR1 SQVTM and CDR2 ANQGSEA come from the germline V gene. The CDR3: CSVEDRAGFGQYF.

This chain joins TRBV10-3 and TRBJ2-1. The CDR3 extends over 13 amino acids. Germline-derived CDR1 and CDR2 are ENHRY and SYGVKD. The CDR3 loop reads CATAGGSYNEQFF.

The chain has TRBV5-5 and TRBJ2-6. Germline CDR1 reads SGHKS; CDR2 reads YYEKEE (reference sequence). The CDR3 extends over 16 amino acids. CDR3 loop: CASGPQRLAGANVLTF.